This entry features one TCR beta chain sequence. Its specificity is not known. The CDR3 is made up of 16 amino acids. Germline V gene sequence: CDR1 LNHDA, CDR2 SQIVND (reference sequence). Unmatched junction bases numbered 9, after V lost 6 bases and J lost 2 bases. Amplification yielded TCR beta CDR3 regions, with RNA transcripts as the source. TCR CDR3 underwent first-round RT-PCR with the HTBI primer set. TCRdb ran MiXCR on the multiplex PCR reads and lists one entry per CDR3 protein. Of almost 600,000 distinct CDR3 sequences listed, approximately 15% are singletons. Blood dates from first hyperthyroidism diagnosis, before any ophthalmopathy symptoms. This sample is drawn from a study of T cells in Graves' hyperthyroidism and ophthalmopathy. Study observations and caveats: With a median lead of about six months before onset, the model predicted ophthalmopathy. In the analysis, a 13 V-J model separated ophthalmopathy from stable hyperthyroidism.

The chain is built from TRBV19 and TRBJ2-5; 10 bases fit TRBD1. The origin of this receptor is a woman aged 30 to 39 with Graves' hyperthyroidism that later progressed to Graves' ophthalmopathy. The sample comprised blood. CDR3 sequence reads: CASRGLMGQGQETQYF. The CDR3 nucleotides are TGTGCCAGTAGAGGACTGATGGGACAGGGGCAAGAGACCCAGTACTTC.